The 18 T cell receptor beta chains in this list originate from one sample, sequenced in a study of beta chain features in type 1 diabetes. The whole isolated RNA underwent reverse transcription, so sequencing captured expressed TCRB transcripts. The assay was immunoSEQ multiplex PCR, and TCRdb's table has in-frame clones only and misses some. The table lists about 620,000 clones, around 15% of them singletons, with about 0.097% in the top ten. Source material: naive CD4+ T cells from blood. Source of these receptors: a man aged 18 to 29 in good health.

The chain carries TRBV5-4 and TRBJ1-6; D is unresolved. Germline V CDR1 and CDR2: SGHNT, YYREEE (reference sequence). This CDR3 comprises 16 residues. Trimming pared 0 bases from V and 5 bases from J, leaving 12 bases between. CDR3 amino acids: CASSLAVQRDNSPLHF. Here the CDR3 DNA reads TGTGCCAGCAGCTTGGCCGTACAGAGGGATAATTCACCCCTCCACTTT.

Only a few counts were recorded for this clone. The chain has TRBV25-1 and TRBJ2-5; the D is unclear. Trimming stripped 4 bases from V and 5 bases from J, with 11 bases between. Germline V gene data show CDR1 as MGHDK and CDR2 as SYGVNS. CDR3 length equals 13 residues. CDR3 in amino acids: CASSGAPWETQYF. DNA for the CDR3: TGTGCCAGCAGTGGGGCGCCCTGGGAGACCCAGTACTTC.

The table lists this clone with a few counts. The rearrangement links TRBV15 to TRBJ2-7; either TRBD1 or TRBD2 may supply D (5 bases each). CDR3 length: 14 amino acids. V lost 4 bases to trimming and J lost 2 bases, with 12 bases between them. Germline V gene lookup returns CDR1 LNHNV and CDR2 YYDKDF (reference sequence). CDR3 residues: CATSIVQGAYEQYF. CDR3 DNA: TGTGCCACCAGCATTGTTCAGGGAGCCTACGAGCAGTACTTC.

Of note for this clone: Other DNA variants within this sample encode the same CDR3. V is TRBV14 and J is TRBJ1-1; D not certain. The CDR3 loop spans 13 amino acids. Germline V CDR1 and CDR2: SGHDN, FVKESK. V gave up 4 bases and J gave up 0 bases, with 6 bases separating them. The CDR3 is CASSPRMNTEAFF. DNA for the CDR3: TGTGCCAGCAGCCCGAGAATGAACACTGAAGCTTTCTTT.

The chain joins TRBV11-1 to TRBJ1-5, with 7 bases matching TRBD1. The CDR3 is 15 residues long. Unmatched junction bases numbered 5, after V lost 5 bases and J lost 1 base. Germline lookup yields CDR1 SGHAT and CDR2 FQDESV (reference sequence). The CDR3: CASSTGTVSNQPQHF. Written as DNA, the CDR3 is TGTGCCAGCAGCACCGGGACAGTGAGCAATCAGCCCCAGCATTTT.

This sequence joins TRBV18 and TRBJ1-6; possible D gene TRBD1, 5 bases. The CDR3 has 15 residues. Germline CDR1 reads KGHSH; CDR2 reads LQKENI. V lost 5 bases to trimming and J lost 7 bases, with 15 bases between them. The CDR3 protein is CASSELDSRNSPLHF. In nucleotides, the CDR3 is TGTGCCAGCTCAGAGTTAGACAGCCGAAATTCACCCCTCCACTTT.

This clone was observed a handful of times. The chain joins TRBV7-9 to TRBJ2-3, with D tentatively TRBD1 (6 bases). Germline CDR1 and CDR2: SEHNR and FQNEAQ (reference sequence). Trimming shortened V by 4 bases and J by 2 bases, and 10 bases separated the two germline ends. This CDR3 is 14 amino acids long. The CDR3 loop is CASSYGQFTDTQYF. The CDR3 DNA is TGTGCCAGCAGCTACGGACAGTTCACAGATACGCAGTATTTT.

This clone has more than one count but fewer than ten. This chain joins TRBV6-5 and TRBJ1-1, with D perhaps TRBD1 (6 bases). Trimming pared 6 bases from V and 4 bases from J, leaving 15 bases between. The germline V gene has CDR1 MNHEY and CDR2 SVGAGI. This CDR3 region has 14 residues. The CDR3 sequence: CASSDQGGITEAFF. The CDR3, as DNA: TGTGCCAGCAGCGACCAAGGGGGGATCACTGAAGCTTTCTTT.

There are a few counts of this clone. The V gene is TRBV19, the J gene TRBJ2-7; no clear D gene. V was shortened by 5 bases and J by 0 bases, with 8 bases between the two germline ends. Per the germline V gene, CDR1 is LNHDA and CDR2 is SQIVND (reference sequence). This CDR3 contains 13 residues. This CDR3 reads CASSGTISYEQYF. In nucleotides, the CDR3 is TGTGCCAGTAGTGGCACGATCTCCTACGAGCAGTACTTC.

The chain combines TRBV6-1 with TRBJ2-1; D remains ambiguous. The germline V and J ends were trimmed by 7 bases and 0 bases, with 10 bases remaining between them. CDR3 length equals 14 residues. Germline V CDR1 and CDR2: MNHNS, SASEGT. CDR3 residues: CASNQVSSYNEQFF. As DNA, the CDR3 is TGTGCCAGCAACCAGGTGAGCTCCTACAATGAGCAGTTCTTC.

This clone was detected only a few times. The V call is TRBV7-2, the J call TRBJ2-5; a possible D gene is TRBD2 (5 bases). The DNA end is more similar to TRBJ2-7, so the J call may be wrong. This CDR3 has 15 residues. The V gene's germline CDR1 is SGHTA and CDR2 FQGNSA. Written as DNA, the CDR3 is TGTGCCAGCAGCCTCCTAGGAGTCGGGGCCTACGAGCAGTACTTC. Protein sequence: CASSLLGVGAYEQYF.

This chain links TRBV28 with TRBJ2-5; TRBD2 matches at 7 bases. Germline CDR1 reads MDHEN; CDR2 reads SYDVKM. This CDR3 has 15 amino acids. With 8 bases clipped from V and 6 bases from J, the junction kept 15 bases outside the gene matches. The CDR3, as DNA: TGTGCCAGCCTCCTTAGCGGGCAAGGAAGGCAGACCCAGTACTTC. Amino acid sequence: CASLLSGQGRQTQYF.

The V call is TRBV9, the J call TRBJ2-1; TRBD2 matches 9 bases. The CDR3 runs to 15 residues. With 3 bases clipped from V and 3 bases from J, the junction kept 4 bases outside the gene matches. Germline values: CDR1 SGDLS, CDR2 YYNGEE. The CDR3 sequence is CASSGGLAYYNEQFF. The CDR3 nucleotides read TGTGCCAGCAGCGGTGGACTAGCGTACTACAATGAGCAGTTCTTC.

This clone was seen a handful of times. V gene TRBV6-5 combines with J gene TRBJ2-7; D unclear. V was shortened by 0 bases and J by 6 bases, with 3 bases between the two germline ends. The CDR3 has 11 residues. Germline loops: CDR1 MNHEY, CDR2 SVGAGI. This CDR3 reads CASSYSTEQYF. The CDR3, as DNA: TGTGCCAGCAGTTACTCGACCGAGCAGTACTTC.

This clone was seen a handful of times. This chain uses TRBV4-2 with TRBJ2-3; 8 nucleotides align to TRBD1. The V segment lost 8 bases and the J segment 4 bases; nucleotides outside the gene matches: 14. The CDR3 sequence is 16 residues long. Germline CDR1 LGHNA, CDR2 YNFKEQ. The CDR3 is CASSPSAGGRADTQYF. CDR3 nucleotides: TGTGCCAGCTCCCCGAGTGCAGGGGGCCGGGCAGATACGCAGTATTTT.

The J gene is TRBJ2-1, the V gene TRBV9; D is possibly TRBD1 or TRBD2 (5 bases each). The CDR3 is 17 amino acids. V dropped 4 bases and J dropped 3 bases, with 20 bases sitting between them. From germline, CDR1 is SGDLS and CDR2 YYNGEE. CDR3 residues: CASSQQGVSTLYNEQFF. The CDR3 DNA reads TGTGCCAGCAGCCAGCAGGGAGTCTCTACCCTCTACAATGAGCAGTTCTTC.

The V gene is TRBV7-2, the J gene TRBJ2-3; TRBD1 matches at 8 bases. After removal of 6 bases from V and 2 bases from J, the junction contained 7 bases not matched to a gene. CDR1 SGHTA and CDR2 FQGNSA come from the germline V gene. The CDR3 runs 15 residues. The chain's CDR3 is CASSERTGITDTQYF. The CDR3 nucleotides read TGTGCCAGCAGTGAACGGACAGGGATCACAGATACGCAGTATTTT.

This clone was seen a few times. The chain carries TRBV30 and TRBJ2-2; 8 bases line up with TRBD1. The CDR3 extends over 15 amino acids. Trimming removed 4 bases from V and 5 bases from J; junction bases left unmatched: 9. Germline V lookup: CDR1 GTSNPN, CDR2 SVGIG (reference sequence). The CDR3 DNA is TGTGCCTGGATTCGGACAGGGTTGTATACCGGGGAGCTGTTTTTT. Its protein product is CAWIRTGLYTGELFF.